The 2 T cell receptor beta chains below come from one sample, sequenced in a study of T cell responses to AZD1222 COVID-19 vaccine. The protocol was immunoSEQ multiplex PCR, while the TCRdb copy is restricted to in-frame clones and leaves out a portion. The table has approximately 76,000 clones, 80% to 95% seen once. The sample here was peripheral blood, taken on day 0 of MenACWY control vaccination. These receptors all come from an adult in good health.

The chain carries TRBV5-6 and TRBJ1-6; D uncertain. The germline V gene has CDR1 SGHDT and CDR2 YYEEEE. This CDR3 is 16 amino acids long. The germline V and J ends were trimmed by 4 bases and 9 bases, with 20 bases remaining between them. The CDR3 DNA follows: TGTGCCAGCAGCCCAGGAACTCTCACCTCTTCTTCACCCCTCCACTTT. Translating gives CASSPGTLTSSSPLHF.

The CDR3 spells CASSLVRVNEQFF. The CDR3 DNA follows: TGTGCCAGCAGCTTAGTCAGGGTCAATGAGCAGTTCTTC. This chain joins TRBV7-9 and TRBJ2-1, with D possibly matching TRBD1 (5 bases). The germline CDR1 and CDR2 sequences are SEHNR and FQNEAQ (reference sequence). V was cut by 1 base and J by 6 bases, with 7 bases left in between. The CDR3 totals 13 residues.